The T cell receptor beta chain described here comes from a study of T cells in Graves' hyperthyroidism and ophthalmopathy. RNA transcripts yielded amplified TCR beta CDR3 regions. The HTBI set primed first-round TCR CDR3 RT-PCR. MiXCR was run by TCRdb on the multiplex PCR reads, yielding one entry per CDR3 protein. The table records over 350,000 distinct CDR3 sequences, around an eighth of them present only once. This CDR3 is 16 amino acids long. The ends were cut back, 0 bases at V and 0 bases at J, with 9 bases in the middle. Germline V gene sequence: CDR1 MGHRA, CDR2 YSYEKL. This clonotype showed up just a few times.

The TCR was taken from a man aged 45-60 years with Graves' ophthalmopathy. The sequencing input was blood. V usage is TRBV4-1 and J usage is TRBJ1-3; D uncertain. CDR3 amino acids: CASSQEQISSGNTIYF. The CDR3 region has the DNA TGCGCCAGCAGCCAAGAACAGATAAGCTCTGGAAACACCATATATTTT.